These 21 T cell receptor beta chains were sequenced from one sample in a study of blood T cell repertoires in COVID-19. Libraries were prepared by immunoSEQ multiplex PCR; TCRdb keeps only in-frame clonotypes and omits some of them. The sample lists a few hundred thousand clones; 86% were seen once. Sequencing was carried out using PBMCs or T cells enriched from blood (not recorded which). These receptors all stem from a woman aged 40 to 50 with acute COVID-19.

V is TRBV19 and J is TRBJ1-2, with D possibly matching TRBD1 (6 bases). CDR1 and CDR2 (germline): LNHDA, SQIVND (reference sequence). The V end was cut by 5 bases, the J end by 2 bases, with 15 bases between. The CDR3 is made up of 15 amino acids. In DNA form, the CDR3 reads TGTGCCAGTAGTGCCTCCTCGACAGGAAACTATGGCTACACCTTC. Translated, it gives CASSASSTGNYGYTF. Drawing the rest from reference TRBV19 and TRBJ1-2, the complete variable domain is DGGITQSPKYLFRKEGQNVTLSCEQNLNHDAMYWYRQDPGQGLRLIYYSQIVNDFQKGDIAEGYSVSREKKESFPLTVTSAQKNPTAFYLCASSASSTGNYGYTFGSGTRLTVV.

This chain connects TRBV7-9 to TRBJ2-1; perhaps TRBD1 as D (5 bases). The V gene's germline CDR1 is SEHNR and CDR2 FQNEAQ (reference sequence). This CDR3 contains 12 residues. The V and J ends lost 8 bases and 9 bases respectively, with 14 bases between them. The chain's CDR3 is CASGRGLGEQFF. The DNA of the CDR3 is TGTGCCAGCGGTAGGGGATTGGGTGAGCAGTTCTTC.

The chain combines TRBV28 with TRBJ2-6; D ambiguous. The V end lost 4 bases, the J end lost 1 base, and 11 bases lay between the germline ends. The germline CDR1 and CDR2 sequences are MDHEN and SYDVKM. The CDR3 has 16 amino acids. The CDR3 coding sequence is TGTGCCAGCAGTTCCCCCTCAGGATCTGGGGCCAACGTCCTGACTTTC. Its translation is CASSSPSGSGANVLTF.

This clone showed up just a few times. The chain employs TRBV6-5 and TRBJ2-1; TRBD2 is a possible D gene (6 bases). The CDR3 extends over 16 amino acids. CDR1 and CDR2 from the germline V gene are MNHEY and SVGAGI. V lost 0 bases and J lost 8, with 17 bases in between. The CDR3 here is CASSYSVLVGRHEQFF. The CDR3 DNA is TGTGCCAGCAGTTACTCAGTGCTAGTAGGGAGGCATGAGCAGTTCTTC.

CDR3 in DNA: TGTGCCAGCAGCTTAGCTTTCGGGGGTGAGACCCAGTACTTC. Its protein product is CASSLAFGGETQYF. This rearrangement joins TRBV7-2 to TRBJ2-5, with D perhaps matching TRBD2 (6 bases). The CDR3 totals 14 residues. From germline, CDR1 is SGHTA and CDR2 FQGNSA. The ends were cut back, 0 bases at V and 5 bases at J, with 10 bases in the middle.

The CDR3 DNA follows: TGTGCCAGTAGCCGAACCGAGGGGGCATTGGAGACCCAGTACTTC. As protein: CASSRTEGALETQYF. The V and J genes are TRBV19 and TRBJ2-5; TRBD1 aligns across 7 bases. CDR1 is LNHDA, CDR2 SQIVND, per germline (reference sequence). The length of the CDR3 is 15 residues. Trimming took 6 bases from V and 5 from J; bases not matched to a gene: 12.

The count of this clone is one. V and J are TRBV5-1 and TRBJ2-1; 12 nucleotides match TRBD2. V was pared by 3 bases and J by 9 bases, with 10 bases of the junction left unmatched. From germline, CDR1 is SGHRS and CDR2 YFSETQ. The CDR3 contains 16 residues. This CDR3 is CASSSRGLAGFGEQFF. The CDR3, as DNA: TGCGCCAGCAGCTCGAGGGGACTAGCGGGTTTTGGTGAGCAGTTCTTC.

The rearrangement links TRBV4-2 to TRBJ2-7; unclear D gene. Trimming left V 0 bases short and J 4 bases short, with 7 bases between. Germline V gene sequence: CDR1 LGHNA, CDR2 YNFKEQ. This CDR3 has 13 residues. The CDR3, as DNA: TGTGCCAGCAGCCAAGATTTGTTATACGAGCAGTACTTC. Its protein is CASSQDLLYEQYF.

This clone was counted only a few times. CDR3 residues: CASSQPGAGDTQYF. CDR3 coding DNA: TGCGCCAGCAGCCAACCGGGAGCGGGAGATACGCAGTATTTT. The V gene is TRBV4-1, the J gene TRBJ2-3; D possibly corresponds to TRBD2 (6 bases). This CDR3 spans 14 amino acids. CDR1 and CDR2 (germline): MGHRA, YSYEKL. V was shortened by 2 bases and J by 5 bases, with 11 bases between the two germline ends.

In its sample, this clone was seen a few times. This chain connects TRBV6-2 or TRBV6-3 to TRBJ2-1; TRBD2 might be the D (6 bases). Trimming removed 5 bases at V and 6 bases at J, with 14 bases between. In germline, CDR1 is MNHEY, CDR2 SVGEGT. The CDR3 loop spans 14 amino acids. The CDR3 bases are TGTGCCAGCAGTAGGAGGGGCCGGGGCAATGAGCAGTTCTTC. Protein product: CASSRRGRGNEQFF.

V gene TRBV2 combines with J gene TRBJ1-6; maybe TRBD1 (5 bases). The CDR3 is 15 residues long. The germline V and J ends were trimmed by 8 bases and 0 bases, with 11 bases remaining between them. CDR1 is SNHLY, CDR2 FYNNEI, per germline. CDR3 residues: CASGASSSYNSPLHF. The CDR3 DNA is TGTGCCAGCGGGGCATCAAGCTCCTATAATTCACCCCTCCACTTT.

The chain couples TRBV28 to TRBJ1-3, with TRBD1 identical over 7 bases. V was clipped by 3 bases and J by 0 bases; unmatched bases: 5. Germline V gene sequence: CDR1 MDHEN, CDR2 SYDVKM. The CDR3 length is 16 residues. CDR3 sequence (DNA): TGTGCCAGCAGTTTGGGGACAGTACGCTCTGGAAACACCATATATTTT. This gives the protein CASSLGTVRSGNTIYF.

The CDR3 coding sequence is TGTGCCGGGTACAGACAGGGACTAGCGGGATGGGTATACGAGCAGTACTTC. Translating gives CAGYRQGLAGWVYEQYF. J is TRBJ2-7 and V is TRBV2; 13 nucleotides align to TRBD2. Germline V CDR1 and CDR2: SNHLY, FYNNEI. Trimming took 11 bases from V and 4 from J; bases not matched to a gene: 17. This CDR3 contains 17 residues.

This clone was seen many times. The CDR3 coding sequence is TGTGCCAGCAGCTTGAACCCTCATTCGGGGTCGGGGGAGCAGTACTTC. Its translation: CASSLNPHSGSGEQYF. This chain uses TRBV7-3 with TRBJ2-7, with D perhaps matching TRBD2 (5 bases). Germline CDR1 is SGHTA and CDR2 is FQGTGA. Trimming shortened V by 3 bases and J by 7 bases, and 22 bases separated the two germline ends. The CDR3 length is 16 residues. Full variable domain (missing parts from reference TRBV7-3 and TRBJ2-7): GAGVSQTPSNKVTEKGKYVELRCDPISGHTALYWYRQSLGQGPEFLIYFQGTGAADDSGLPNDRFFAVRPEGSVSTLKIQRTERGDSAVYLCASSLNPHSGSGEQYFGPGTRLTVT.

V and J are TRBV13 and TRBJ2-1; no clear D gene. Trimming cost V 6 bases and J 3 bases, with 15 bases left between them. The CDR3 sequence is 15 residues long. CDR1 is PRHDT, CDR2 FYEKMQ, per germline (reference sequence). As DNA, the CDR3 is TGTGCCAGCAGACCCGGGTCGGTGCACTACAATGAGCAGTTCTTC. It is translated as CASRPGSVHYNEQFF.

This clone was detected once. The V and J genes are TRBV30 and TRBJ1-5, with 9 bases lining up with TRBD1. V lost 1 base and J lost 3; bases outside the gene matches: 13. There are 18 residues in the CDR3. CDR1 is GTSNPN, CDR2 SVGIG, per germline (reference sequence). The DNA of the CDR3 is TGTGCCTGGAGTGACACCCGGGACAGGGCGGGATACAATCAGCCCCAGCATTTT. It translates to CAWSDTRDRAGYNQPQHF.

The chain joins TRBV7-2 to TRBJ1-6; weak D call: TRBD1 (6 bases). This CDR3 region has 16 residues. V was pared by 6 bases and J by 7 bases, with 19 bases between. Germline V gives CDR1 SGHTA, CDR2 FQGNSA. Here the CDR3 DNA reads TGTGCCAGCAGTCGCACATCCGGACAGAAAAATTCACCCCTCCACTTT. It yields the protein CASSRTSGQKNSPLHF. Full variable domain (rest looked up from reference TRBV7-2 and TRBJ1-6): GAGVSQSPSNKVTEKGKDVELRCDPISGHTALYWYRQSLGQGLEFLIYFQGNSAPDKSGLPSDRFSAERTGGSVSTLTIQRTQQEDSAVYLCASSRTSGQKNSPLHFGNGTRLTVT.

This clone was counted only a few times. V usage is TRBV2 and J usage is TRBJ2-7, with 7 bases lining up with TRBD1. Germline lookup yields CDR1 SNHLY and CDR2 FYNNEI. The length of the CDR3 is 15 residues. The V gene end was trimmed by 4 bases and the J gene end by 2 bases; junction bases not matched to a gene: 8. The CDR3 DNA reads TGTGCCAGCAGTGTTTACAGGGGAAGAACCTACGAGCAGTACTTC. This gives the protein CASSVYRGRTYEQYF.

The CDR3: CASSKFRGGASNQPQHF. The CDR3 DNA is TGTGCCAGCAGCAAGTTCCGAGGTGGCGCGAGCAATCAGCCCCAGCATTTT. This chain connects TRBV28 to TRBJ1-5; D remains ambiguous. Germline V gives CDR1 MDHEN, CDR2 SYDVKM. The CDR3 length is 17 residues. V was shortened by 6 bases and J by 1 base, with 19 bases between the two germline ends.

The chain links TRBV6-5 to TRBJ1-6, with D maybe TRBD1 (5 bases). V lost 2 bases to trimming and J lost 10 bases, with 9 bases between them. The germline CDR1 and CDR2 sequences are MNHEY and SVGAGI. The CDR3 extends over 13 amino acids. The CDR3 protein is CASSYRGSSPLHF. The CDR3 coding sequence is TGTGCCAGCAGTTACAGGGGAAGCTCACCCCTCCACTTT.

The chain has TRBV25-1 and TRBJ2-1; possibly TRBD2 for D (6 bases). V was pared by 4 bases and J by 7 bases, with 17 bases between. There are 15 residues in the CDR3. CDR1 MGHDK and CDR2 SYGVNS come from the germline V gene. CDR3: CASSGGERGKNEQFF. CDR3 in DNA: TGTGCCAGCAGTGGGGGGGAACGCGGCAAAAATGAGCAGTTCTTC.